The present entry profiles one TCR beta chain with its context. This clone's antigen is unknown. No base quality values were provided; no much bigger clone lies one nucleotide off. The cohort consisted of 666 healthy bone marrow donors. Cohort members were all nominally healthy when sampled, although unrecorded immune exposures were likely present. The donor tested CMV seronegative, placing the donor among the 300 to 400 seronegative members of the cohort. A peripheral blood sample was provided by each donor, and peripheral blood mononuclear cells were used for TCR beta sequencing. The Qiagen DNeasy Blood Extraction Kit was used to extract genomic DNA from the blood cell samples. Libraries were built with the immunoSEQ multiplex PCR assay. The multiplex PCR relied on a mix of 60 forward primers for TCR Vbeta segments and 13 reverse primers for TCR Jbeta segments. The CDR3 region of rearranged TCR beta genes was amplified from genomic DNA by a multiplex PCR assay. The Illumina HiSeq System was used to sequence the amplified TCR beta libraries as 87-base-pair reads. The source study handled its data this way. Across the 670 or so repertoires, a later analysis counted tens of millions of unique TCR beta chains, 9.5 million to 12 million of which were shared by at least two donors. Raw reads were error-corrected and collapsed into unique sequences with a nearest-neighbor algorithm that merged closely related sequences to remove PCR and sequencing errors. V, D and J gene segments were assigned by aligning CDR3 sequences to IMGT reference sequences. For a sequence to be retained, a match of at least six nucleotides was required to both a V gene segment and a J gene segment. A rearrangement counted as productive if the CDR3 had no stop codons and remained in frame with V and J, and every other rearrangement counted as non-productive. Following IMGT convention, CDR3 was defined as the stretch from the second conserved V-encoded cysteine up to the conserved J-encoded phenylalanine. The earlier analysis of fewer than 750 of the donors excluded sequences that lacked an unambiguous match to a single V gene segment. An earlier analysis of 587 of the donors called V segments functional above 56.7% productive rearrangements and segregating when the between-donor standard deviation exceeded 5%. A statistical classification framework was developed to diagnose cytomegalovirus status using the catalog of TCR beta chain sequences. V and J gene assignment, in a later analysis, came from comparing TCR nucleotide sequences with IMGT/GENE-DB human TR gene sequences. A later analysis assigned CDR3 sequences and most-parsimonious VDJ recombination scenarios with the TCRdist pipeline. A later analysis defined each TCR beta chain by its CDR3 amino acid sequence plus V-gene family, and excluded reads lacking a unique V-gene family. As a way to deal with suspected cross-contamination and a sequencing artifact, a later analysis dropped under 600 nucleotide sequences that were highly shared and had low generation probability. In a later analysis, a clonal expansion index was calculated for each public chain from normalized within-repertoire ranks of inferred template counts. In a later analysis, generation probabilities were computed using a VDJ recombination model fitted to out-of-frame rearrangements, and the results were checked against IGoR. Hypergeometric tests were used in a later analysis to score TCR-TCR, TCR-HLA and TCR-CMV co-occurrence, with a repertoire-size bias correction applied to the TCR pairs. To estimate false discovery rates, a later analysis permuted the HLA or CMV assignments 20 times. A later analysis grouped co-occurring TCRs with DBSCAN, adding TCRdist sequence similarity when clustering within HLA-allele-positive subsets. For co-occurrence clustering, repertoires with fewer than 30,000 or more than 120,000 public chains were excluded, along with roughly 5 repertoires with anomalous nucleotide sharing. Held by TCRdb, this immuneACCESS table contains in-frame sequences only and omits some clones. Under half of the omission traces to an unresolved V gene where checked; the cause of the rest is unknown. The V and J calls and clone size come from that table; D and trimming were worked out from the DNA. This sample has about 250,000 clones in its table, and 75% to 90% of those were observed once. Less than 0.4% of the sample is taken by the ten largest.

The data derive from a study of cytomegalovirus exposure and HLA in healthy donors (dated by TCRdb to the late 2010s). About the full investigation: In an earlier analysis of about 560 of the donors, 276 Gb of sequence data and 100 million or so unique TCR beta sequences from about 179 million T cells were reported. Roughly 300 gigabases of sequencing data and around 90 million unique TCR sequences made up an early release that covered 500 to 700 HLA-typed donors. Of the roughly 410 genotyped donors, less than 85% were placed in the genetic ancestry cluster associated with self-reported Caucasian donors. The study aimed to test whether signatures of past pathogen exposure could be identified by cataloging public T cell receptors. The study profiled the T cell repertoires of hundreds of subjects by immunosequencing and related them to cytomegalovirus serostatus. Besides the first cohort of about 730 subjects, a separate validation cohort made up of around 120 different subjects was used. High-throughput TCR immunosequencing, statistical association of individual TCRs with disease status, and machine learning were combined to predict cytomegalovirus infection status. A later analysis re-examined previously published TCR beta repertoires from more than 650 donors and added high-resolution HLA genotyping to investigate patterns of TCR occurrence. The later analysis used no new phenotypic data to find candidate immune exposures, relying instead on TCR beta sequences and their occurrence across donors. In an earlier analysis of 500 to 650 of the donors, high-throughput TCR beta sequencing was used to judge whether each TCR beta V gene segment behaved as functional or pseudogenic. Donor age, sex, ethnicity and CMV serostatus were compiled together with the repertoire data. Genome-wide SNP genotypes for about 65% of the roughly 700 donors were used in a later genetic analysis, which treated that subset as a discovery cohort. Every repertoire in the discovery cohort had been generated on one and the same sequencing platform. HLA typing covered class I and class II loci at four-digit resolution. Typing coverage varied by locus: about 620-630 donors for A, B, C, DRB1 and DQB1; more than 500 for DQA1; some 610 for DPA1; 400 to 480 for DPB1. Because of strong linkage in the cohort, a handful of DR-DQ haplotypes were treated as single units for association and clustering. Among 398 genotyped donors of the cohort, an average of around 240,000 unique TCR beta nucleotide sequences were sequenced per donor, roughly a sixth of them non-productive. What the research found in general, with its limitations: A later analysis reported that several top co-occurrence clusters appeared linked to parvovirus B19, influenza, CMV and Epstein-Barr virus. The classifier was reported to diagnose cytomegalovirus status with high specificity and sensitivity in both the original and validation cohorts. It was suggested by the authors that the approach could potentially be generalized to other disease states and immunological phenotypes. Because HLA typing was unavailable for some donors at each locus, only the typed subset was used in association tests. A later genetic analysis reported fewer N-insertions in productive TCRs among donors in an Asian-associated ancestry cluster than the approximately 700-donor mean. A further reported finding was that TCR beta sequences accurately predicted the HLA-A and HLA-B alleles for most subjects in the first cohort. A group of highly shared sequence variants was considered likely to be a technical artifact of the sequencing pipeline. For the cohort, immune exposure information was limited to CMV serostatus. A later analysis associated approximately 17,000 TCR beta sequences with specific HLA alleles at a false discovery rate of 0.05. The study listed 150 to 200 TCR beta chains as associated with cytomegalovirus. Presence/absence analyses assumed roughly uniform sequencing depth across donors, an assumption that may not hold. According to a later analysis, most CMV-associated TCR beta chains appeared to be HLA-restricted, and the HLA associations seemed to be driven largely by CMV exposure. Assigning TCR associations to individual alleles was difficult when HLA alleles, especially DR and DQ, strongly co-occurred. Only TCR beta chains were sequenced in this cohort, and the absence of alpha or paired-chain data limited detectable features. A few of the identified cytomegalovirus-associated TCR beta chains were confirmed in vitro to be specific for cytomegalovirus antigens. A later genetic analysis associated a missense DCLRE1C variant with V-gene and J-gene trimming of TCR beta chains, and an independent cohort replicated the association. A later analysis found that TCR association rates varied across HLA loci, with DRB1 alleles showing the most associated TCRs and HLA-C alleles the fewest. In a later analysis, HLA-associated TCR beta chains were found to be more clonally expanded and to have lower generation probabilities than equally common non-associated chains. Some IMGT-functional V segments, including TRBV6-2 and TRBV6-3, could not be told apart with the 87-base-pair reads, so those segments were excluded. Approximately 16 rarely observed V segments, including chromosome 9 orphons, were excluded from the earlier analysis of approximately 500 of the donors because counts were too low. An earlier analysis of 450 to 750 of the donors showed that most TCR beta V segments appeared in productive rearrangements either about 87% or about 30% of the time, which broadly matched IMGT annotations. Most TCR sequences were observed very rarely across donors, whereas some public TCRs were present in many individuals. Linkage disequilibrium might explain the correlated functional status among segregating V segments, but an unknown experimental factor could not be ruled out.

The CDR3 has 17 amino acids, counting the end cysteine and phenylalanine. CDR3 DNA only is kept here, 51 bases in frame from base 1. According to the germline V gene, CDR1 reads SGHVS and CDR2 reads FNYEAQ. V and J are truncated by 1 base and 0 bases respectively, leaving an intervening sequence of 13 bases. This clonotype was obtained from a girl aged 2 to 10 in good health and CMV-seronegative. The sample taken for sequencing was PBMCs. Recombination joined TRBV7-6 with TRBJ1-3, with no D gene named confidently. The CDR3 corresponds to CASSLGEFRVSGNTIYF. At the DNA level, the sequence is TGTGCCAGCAGCTTAGGGGAGTTCCGAGTCTCTGGAAACACCATATATTTT.